The source of this T cell receptor (beta chain) is a study of OX40 agonist ivuxolimab in advanced cancers. At the level of the study: Subjects had a mean age of roughly 60 years, with a range of about 23 to 79; almost 85% were male. The eligibility criteria allowed prior anti-PD-1, anti-PD-L1 or anti-CTLA-4 therapy, and approximately 42% had some.

Germline CDR1 is LNHNV and CDR2 is YYDKDF (reference sequence). V shed 6 bases and J shed 4 bases, with 18 bases lying between them. The CDR3 totals 15 residues. Some clones are missing from TCRdb's copy, which holds only in-frame ones; the method was immunoSEQ multiplex PCR. The sample yields tens of thousands of clones, about 80% seen once. Material: CD4+ or CD8+ T cells sorted from blood, obtained in a trial of the OX40 agonist ivuxolimab. The receptor was isolated from an adult with an advanced solid tumor such as melanoma, head and neck, liver or kidney cancer. V is TRBV15 and J is TRBJ2-5, with D tentatively TRBD2 (6 bases). The CDR3 loop is CATSHYNTGGETQYF. CDR3 in DNA: TGTGCCACCAGTCATTATAATACCGGGGGAGAGACCCAGTACTTC.